The 6 T cell receptor beta chains in this list originate from one sample, sequenced in a study of a mutant IDH1 vaccine in newly diagnosed glioma. Assay: immunoSEQ multiplex PCR; the TCRdb copy retains only in-frame clones and omits some. The sample carries 65,000 or so clones, approximately 84% recorded once. What these receptors recognize is not known. Time point in this sample: week 23, last vaccination. Topical imiquimod accompanied each vaccine dose, which consisted of 300 ug of mutant IDH1 20-mer peptide. Sequenced here: PBMCs, sampled from a glioma patient whose treatment included an IDH1 peptide vaccine. The receptor set was obtained from a man aged 25-40 years with glioma.

The V and J genes are TRBV6-5 and TRBJ1-6; the D is unclear. V lost 2 bases and J lost 9, with 8 bases in between. The germline gives CDR1 MNHEY, CDR2 SVGAGI. The CDR3 extends over 13 amino acids. The CDR3 loop is CASSYEGGSPLHF. CDR3 bases: TGTGCCAGCAGTTACGAGGGAGGTTCACCCCTCCACTTT.

The rearrangement links TRBV6-1 to TRBJ1-1; no clear D gene. Trimming shortened V by 7 bases and J by 7 bases, and 7 bases separated the two germline ends. The CDR3 is 10 amino acids. Germline V gives CDR1 MNHNS, CDR2 SASEGT. The CDR3 reads CASIGFEAFF. In nucleotides, the CDR3 is TGTGCCAGCATTGGCTTTGAAGCTTTCTTT.

V and J are TRBV7-2 and TRBJ2-3; 11 bases agree with TRBD2. Per the germline V gene, CDR1 is SGHTA and CDR2 is FQGNSA. The CDR3 runs 16 residues. V was pared by 5 bases and J by 4 bases, with 8 bases of the junction left unmatched. DNA for the CDR3: TGTGCCAGCAGCATTAGCGGGGGGGCCATTCCAGATACGCAGTATTTT. Translation: CASSISGGAIPDTQYF.

The J gene is TRBJ1-3, the V gene TRBV27; no definite D call. CDR3 length: 13 residues. The ends were cut back, 6 bases at V and 0 bases at J, with 6 bases in the middle. Germline V gene data show CDR1 as MNHEY and CDR2 as SMNVEV (reference sequence). CDR3 DNA sequence: TGTGCCAGCAGAGGTCACTCTGGAAACACCATATATTTT. It yields the protein CASRGHSGNTIYF.

The chain links TRBV12-1 to TRBJ1-2. TRBV12-1 is assigned pseudogene status. The CDR3 length is 14 residues. The CDR3 coding sequence is TGTGCCAGCAGCCTCGAGGGAAAGACCTATGGCTACACCTTC. This translates into CASSLEGKTYGYTF.

CDR3 DNA sequence: TGTGCCAGCAGTCCAGACAGGGTTGGCGATCAGCCCCAGCATTTT. Its translation is CASSPDRVGDQPQHF. The chain has TRBV28 and TRBJ1-5, with 7 bases fitting TRBD1. This CDR3 spans 15 amino acids. Germline V lookup: CDR1 MDHEN, CDR2 SYDVKM. The V and J ends lost 5 bases and 5 bases, in that order; junction bases with no gene match: 9. The full variable domain, in which reference TRBV28 and TRBJ1-5 provide the parts outside the CDR3, is DVKVTQSSRYLVKRTGEKVFLECVQDMDHENMFWYRQDPGLGLRLIYFSYDVKMKEKGDIPEGYSVSREKKERFSLILESASTNQTSMYLCASSPDRVGDQPQHFGDGTRLSIL.